Below, 27 T cell receptor beta chains from the same sample are listed, as sequenced in a study of regulatory T cells in long-lasting Graves disease. iRepertoire HTBI primers and Arm-PCR of CDR3 regions built TCR beta libraries. TCRdb redid the calling of the multiplex PCR reads with MiXCR, one entry per CDR3 protein. The sample lists around 420,000 distinct CDR3 sequences; about 14% were seen once. Time point meaning: newly diagnosed GD, antithyroid drugs for less than 3 months. PBMC RNA was the source of the TCR library. The sample here was peripheral blood mononuclear cells (PBMCs), taken at new diagnosis, from a patient treated with antithyroid drugs. The source of these receptors is a female donor with Graves disease.

There are a few counts of this clonotype. The rearrangement uses TRBV5-1 and TRBJ1-2; D is ambiguous. The germline gives CDR1 SGHRS, CDR2 YFSETQ. The length of the CDR3 is 16 residues. The ends were cut back, 6 bases at V and 5 bases at J, with 23 bases in the middle. The CDR3 sequence is CASTDRETNSPYGYTF. In DNA, the CDR3 is TGCGCCAGCACCGACCGGGAAACGAATTCCCCTTATGGCTACACCTTC.

This clonotype was detected many times. V is TRBV7-9 and J is TRBJ2-7; D is uncertain. Germline V gene sequence: CDR1 SEHNR, CDR2 FQNEAQ (reference sequence). The CDR3 totals 14 residues. V was trimmed by 7 bases and J by 3 bases, leaving 16 bases between them. The CDR3 reads CASTGEQGFYEQYF. Here the CDR3 DNA reads TGTGCCAGCACTGGTGAACAAGGATTCTACGAGCAGTACTTC.

The table lists this clonotype with many counts. This chain uses TRBV12-3 or TRBV12-4 with TRBJ2-1; D is perhaps TRBD1 or TRBD2 (6 bases each). V dropped 5 bases and J dropped 8 bases, with 19 bases sitting between them. The CDR3 spans 15 residues. DNA for the CDR3: TGTGCCAGCAGTCCGCTTTGGTCCGGGGGCGATGAGCAGTTCTTC. Its translation: CASSPLWSGGDEQFF.

This clonotype was seen ten or more times. The chain uses TRBV5-1 and TRBJ2-7; 12 positions match TRBD1. CDR3 length: 15 amino acids. Unmatched junction bases numbered 6, after V lost 3 bases and J lost 5 bases. The germline V gene has CDR1 SGHRS and CDR2 YFSETQ. DNA of the CDR3: TGCGCCAGCAGCTCCGGGACAGGGGGCTTGGACGAGCAGTACTTC. Protein: CASSSGTGGLDEQYF.

Many counts were recorded for this clonotype. The chain uses TRBV5-1 and TRBJ1-4, with D possibly matching TRBD1 (6 bases). Germline loops: CDR1 SGHRS, CDR2 YFSETQ. The V and J ends lost 4 bases and 5 bases respectively, with 12 bases between them. The CDR3 consists of 14 residues. The CDR3: CASSHGTPNEKLFF. The DNA of the CDR3 is TGCGCCAGCAGCCACGGGACACCCAATGAAAAACTGTTTTTT.

This clonotype occurred many times. The rearrangement uses TRBV29-1 and TRBJ1-1; D is uncertain. The CDR3 totals 10 residues. The germline V and J ends were trimmed by 3 bases and 4 bases, with 3 bases remaining between them. Germline CDR1 is SQVTM and CDR2 is ANQGSEA. The CDR3 reads CSVESTEAFF. The CDR3 region has the DNA TGCAGCGTTGAGTCCACTGAAGCTTTCTTT. Drawing the rest from reference TRBV29-1 and TRBJ1-1, the complete variable domain is SAVISQKPSRDICQRGTSLTIQCQVDSQVTMMFWYRQQPGQSLTLIATANQGSEATYESGFVIDKFPISRPNLTFSTLTVSNMSPEDSSIYLCSVESTEAFFGQGTRLTVV.

This clonotype was counted a few times. V is TRBV27 and J is TRBJ1-5, with unresolved D. The CDR3 extends over 13 amino acids. CDR1 and CDR2 from the germline V gene are MNHEY and SMNVEV (reference sequence). V was trimmed by 6 bases and J by 2 bases, leaving 8 bases between them. CDR3 loop: CASRETGNQPQHF. CDR3 nucleotide sequence: TGTGCCAGCAGGGAGACGGGCAATCAGCCCCAGCATTTT.

This clonotype was counted many times. Compared with germline, one end of the junction differs, possibly owing to a read error. The CDR3 protein is CSARTSGSPDTQYF. The CDR3 DNA is TGCAGTGCTCGGACTAGCGGGAGCCCAGATACGCAGTACTTT. The chain is built from TRBV20-1 and TRBJ2-3; 13 nucleotides line up with TRBD2. CDR3 size: 14 residues. Germline V CDR1 and CDR2: DFQATT, SNEGSKA (reference sequence).

The V and J genes are TRBV4-3 and TRBJ1-3, with a tentative D call TRBD1 (5 bases). The V and J ends lost 0 bases and 0 bases respectively, with 12 bases between them. The V gene's germline CDR1 is LGHNA and CDR2 YSLEER. The CDR3 loop spans 17 amino acids. The CDR3 region has the DNA TGCGCCAGCAGCCAAGATCCAACGACAGTCTCTGGAAACACCATATATTTT. This codes for CASSQDPTTVSGNTIYF.

As concerns this clonotype: This could be a read error, since a much larger clone is one nucleotide away. This chain uses TRBV29-1 with TRBJ2-5; D possibly corresponds to TRBD2 (6 bases). There are 16 residues in the CDR3. With 0 bases removed from V and 11 bases from J, the gap between germline ends came to 25 bases. Looked up from germline, CDR1 is SQVTM and CDR2 is ANQGSEA. Here the CDR3 DNA reads TGCAGCGTTGAAGATGGAGGCCTCGGGAGCTACAATGAGCAGTACTTC. It codes for CSVEDGGLGSYNEQYF.

This clonotype was found many times. This sequence joins TRBV12-3 or TRBV12-4 and TRBJ1-1; possibly TRBD1 for D (5 bases). V shed 3 bases and J shed 4 bases, with 9 bases lying between them. The CDR3 has 13 residues. CDR3 sequence reads: CASSFVQGTEAFF. The CDR3, as DNA: TGTGCCAGCAGTTTCGTCCAGGGCACTGAAGCTTTCTTT.

At least ten counts were recorded for this clonotype. The chain carries TRBV7-2 and TRBJ2-6, with D possibly TRBD1 on 6 matching bases. CDR3 length: 14 amino acids. V was trimmed by 6 bases and J by 3 bases, leaving 9 bases between them. Per germline, CDR1 SGHTA and CDR2 FQGNSA. This CDR3 reads CASSPGVGANVLTF. As DNA, the CDR3 is TGTGCCAGCAGTCCAGGGGTTGGGGCCAACGTCCTGACTTTC.

The chain has TRBV28 and TRBJ1-1; D not resolved. There are 13 residues in the CDR3. The ends were cut back, 9 bases at V and 1 base at J, with 12 bases in the middle. CDR1 is MDHEN and CDR2 is SYDVKM in the germline V gene. CDR3 DNA sequence: TGTGCCAGTACGTACGAGGGGAACACTGAAGCTTTCTTT. Protein: CASTYEGNTEAFF.

The chain joins TRBV10-3 to TRBJ2-1; maybe TRBD2 (5 bases). Germline CDR1 and CDR2: ENHRY and SYGVKD. The CDR3 loop spans 13 amino acids. V gave up 3 bases and J gave up 7 bases, with 10 bases separating them. The CDR3 bases are TGTGCCATCAGTGAAGAGGGTTATAATGAGCAGTTCTTC. This translates into CAISEEGYNEQFF.

This clonotype was seen only a few times. V usage is TRBV7-9 and J usage is TRBJ2-5; perhaps TRBD1 as D (6 bases). Germline loops: CDR1 SEHNR, CDR2 FQNEAQ (reference sequence). V was pared by 2 bases and J by 5 bases, with 15 bases between. There are 15 residues in the CDR3. The CDR3 DNA follows: TGTGCCAGCAGCTTATATCAGGGGAACTGGGAGACCCAGTACTTC. Its translation: CASSLYQGNWETQYF.

Ten or more counts support this clonotype. The chain employs TRBV7-9 and TRBJ2-2; D possibly matches TRBD1 or TRBD2 (6 bases each). The CDR3 covers 16 residues. V lost 5 bases and J lost 4, with 17 bases in between. CDR1 and CDR2 (germline): SEHNR, FQNEAQ (reference sequence). Written as DNA, the CDR3 is TGTGCCAGCAGCAAGGCTGGGGGGCGGAGCACCGGGGAGCTGTTTTTT. It yields the protein CASSKAGGRSTGELFF.

Only one count was recorded for this clonotype. The chain joins TRBV20-1 to TRBJ1-4; D gene ambiguous. This CDR3 is 14 amino acids long. Looked up from germline, CDR1 is DFQATT and CDR2 is SNEGSKA (reference sequence). With 1 base removed from V and 6 bases from J, the gap between germline ends came to 12 bases. The CDR3 coding sequence is TGCAGTGCTAGAGCTCAGCATTGGGATGAAAAACTGTTTTTT. Its translation is CSARAQHWDEKLFF.

Only a few counts were recorded for this clonotype. The V gene is TRBV27, the J gene TRBJ2-7; TRBD2 aligns across 9 bases. Germline loops: CDR1 MNHEY, CDR2 SMNVEV (reference sequence). V shed 2 bases and J 13 bases; nucleotides not matched to a gene: 15. The CDR3 spans 15 residues. The CDR3 region is CASSLAGGIDTSIYF. DNA for the CDR3: TGTGCCAGCAGTTTAGCGGGAGGGATCGATACGAGCATTTACTTC.

This clonotype was seen repeatedly, ten times or more. V usage is TRBV7-9 and J usage is TRBJ2-5; TRBD2 agrees at 7 bases. V lost 8 bases and J lost 5; bases outside the gene matches: 11. Germline values: CDR1 SEHNR, CDR2 FQNEAQ (reference sequence). The CDR3 has 14 amino acids. The CDR3 region has the DNA TGTGCCAGCGATCTTGCGGGGGACCGGGAGACCCAGTACTTC. This sequence encodes CASDLAGDRETQYF. The complete variable domain, with remaining parts taken from reference TRBV7-9 and TRBJ2-5, reads DTGVSQNPRHKITKRGQNVTFRCDPISEHNRLYWYRQTLGQGPEFLTYFQNEAQLEKSRLLSDRFSAERPKGSFSTLEIQRTEQGDSAMYLCASDLAGDRETQYFGPGTRLLVL.

This rearrangement joins TRBV5-4 to TRBJ2-5; 7 nucleotides line up with TRBD2. CDR1 is SGHNT, CDR2 YYREEE, per germline (reference sequence). The V segment lost 0 bases and the J segment 10 bases; nucleotides outside the gene matches: 0. The CDR3 spans 11 residues. CDR3: CASSLGGSQYF. CDR3 bases: TGTGCCAGCAGCTTGGGCGGGAGCCAGTACTTC.

This clonotype has a count of ten or more. The J gene is TRBJ1-5, the V gene TRBV27; D is undetermined. CDR1 MNHEY and CDR2 SMNVEV come from the germline V gene (reference sequence). Trimming stripped 3 bases from V and 4 bases from J, with 7 bases between. The CDR3 has 13 residues. The CDR3 nucleotides read TGTGCCAGCAGTTTCGCACCTAATCAGCCCCAGCATTTT. Amino acids: CASSFAPNQPQHF.

This sequence joins TRBV9 and TRBJ2-2; possible D gene TRBD2, 7 bases. The CDR3 totals 16 residues. V gave up 0 bases and J gave up 4 bases, with 13 bases separating them. Germline CDR1 is SGDLS and CDR2 is YYNGEE. The CDR3, as DNA: TGTGCCAGCAGCGTAGTGGGGGGGCGCACCACCGGGGAGCTGTTTTTT. Its protein product is CASSVVGGRTTGELFF.

This clonotype was recorded at least ten times. This sequence joins TRBV30 and TRBJ2-7; maybe TRBD2 (7 bases). The CDR3 is 13 residues long. Germline assignment: CDR1 GTSNPN and CDR2 SVGIG (reference sequence). The ends were cut back, 3 bases at V and 7 bases at J, with 16 bases in the middle. In DNA form, the CDR3 reads TGTGCCTGGAGCGGTGGGGGGGGCAGAGAGCAGTACTTC. Translation gives CAWSGGGGREQYF.

The genes are TRBV7-9 and TRBJ2-5; perhaps TRBD2 as D (5 bases). CDR1 and CDR2 from the germline V gene are SEHNR and FQNEAQ (reference sequence). The CDR3 has 14 amino acids. V dropped 5 bases and J dropped 5 bases, with 15 bases sitting between them. DNA of the CDR3: TGTGCCAGCAGCCTCACCGGGATTTGGGAGACCCAGTACTTC. Translation gives CASSLTGIWETQYF.

This clonotype came up many times. V is TRBV19 and J is TRBJ2-7; no firm D call. The CDR3 contains 13 residues. Looked up from germline, CDR1 is LNHDA and CDR2 is SQIVND (reference sequence). Trimming shortened V by 3 bases and J by 4 bases, and 10 bases separated the two germline ends. The CDR3, as DNA: TGTGCCAGTAGTATTGCAGCCGGGTACGAGCAGTACTTC. Translation gives CASSIAAGYEQYF.

The sample holds a few counts of this clonotype. This may arise from a read error, as a much more abundant clone is one base away. This chain connects TRBV11-1 to TRBJ2-3; 7 nucleotides line up with TRBD1. This CDR3 has 14 amino acids. Germline CDR1 and CDR2: SGHAT and FQDESV (reference sequence). CDR3 loop: CASSTRTGTDTLYF. CDR3 DNA: TGTGCCAGCAGCACCAGGACGGGGACAGATACGCTGTATTTT.

At least ten counts were recorded for this clonotype. The V gene is TRBV27, the J gene TRBJ2-3; 9 bases line up with TRBD1. The J call may be mistaken, given a closer DNA end match to TRBJ1-1. Germline V gives CDR1 MNHEY, CDR2 SMNVEV (reference sequence). This CDR3 has 13 amino acids. CDR3 residues: CASSPTGTGWAFF. DNA of the CDR3: TGTGCCAGCAGCCCTACCGGGACAGGGTGGGCTTTCTTT.